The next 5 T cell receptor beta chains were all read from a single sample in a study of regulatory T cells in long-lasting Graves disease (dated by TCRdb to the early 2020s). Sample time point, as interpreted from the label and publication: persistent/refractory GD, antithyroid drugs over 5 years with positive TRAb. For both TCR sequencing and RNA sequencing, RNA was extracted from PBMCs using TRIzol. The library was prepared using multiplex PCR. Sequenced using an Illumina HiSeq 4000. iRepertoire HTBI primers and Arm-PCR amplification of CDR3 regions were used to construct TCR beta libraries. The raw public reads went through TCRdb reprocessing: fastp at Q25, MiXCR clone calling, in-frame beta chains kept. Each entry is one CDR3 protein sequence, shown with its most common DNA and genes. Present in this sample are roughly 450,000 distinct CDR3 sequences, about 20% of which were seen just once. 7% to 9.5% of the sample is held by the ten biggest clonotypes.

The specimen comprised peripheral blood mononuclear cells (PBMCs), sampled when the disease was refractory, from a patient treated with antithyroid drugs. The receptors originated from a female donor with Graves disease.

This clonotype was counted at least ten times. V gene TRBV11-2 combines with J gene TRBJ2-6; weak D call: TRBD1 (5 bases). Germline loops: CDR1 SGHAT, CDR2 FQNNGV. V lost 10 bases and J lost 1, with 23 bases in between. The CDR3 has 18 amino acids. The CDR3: CATHKMKTGTSGANVLTF. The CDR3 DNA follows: TGTGCCACCCATAAAATGAAAACAGGAACTTCTGGGGCCAACGTCCTGACTTTC.

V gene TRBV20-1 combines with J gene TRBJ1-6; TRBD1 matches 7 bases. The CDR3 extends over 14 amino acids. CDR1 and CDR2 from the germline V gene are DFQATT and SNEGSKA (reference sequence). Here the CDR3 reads CSSLDRERNSPLHF. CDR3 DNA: TGCAGCTCCCTCGACAGGGAGCGGAATTCACCCCTCCACTTT.

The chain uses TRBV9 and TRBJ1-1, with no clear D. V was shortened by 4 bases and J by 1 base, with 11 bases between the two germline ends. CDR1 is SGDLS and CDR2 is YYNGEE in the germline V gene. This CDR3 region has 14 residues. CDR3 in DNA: TGTGCCAGCAGCCCCAGTATTCAGAACACTGAAGCTTTCTTT. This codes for CASSPSIQNTEAFF.

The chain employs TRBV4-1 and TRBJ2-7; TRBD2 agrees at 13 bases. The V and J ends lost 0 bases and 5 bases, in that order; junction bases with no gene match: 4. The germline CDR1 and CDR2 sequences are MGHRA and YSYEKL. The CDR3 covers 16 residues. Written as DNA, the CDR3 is TGCGCCAGCAGCCAAGATCGGACTAGCGGGAGAGACGAGCAGTACTTC. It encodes CASSQDRTSGRDEQYF.

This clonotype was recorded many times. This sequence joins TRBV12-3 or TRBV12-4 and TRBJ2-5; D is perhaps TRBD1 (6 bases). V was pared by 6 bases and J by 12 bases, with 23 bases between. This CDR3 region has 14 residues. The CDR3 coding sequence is TGTGCCAGCAGCAGCGAGACAGGACCAACCAAGAAGTACTTC. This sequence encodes CASSSETGPTKKYF.